These T cell receptor beta chains were read from a single sample in a study of T cell repertoires in cytomegalovirus infection. These receptors have no known antigen. TCRdb recomputed calls from the reads with MiXCR, one row per CDR3 protein. Altogether some 150,000 distinct CDR3 sequences are present, 32% being singletons, with the ten largest covering 45% to 60%. The sample was CD8+ T cells from cultured PBMCs, taken from culture after CMV antigen stimulation. These receptors were taken from a human donor in good health (CMV status not recorded). Some clones in this sample may be carry-over from other donors' samples. The CDR3 runs from the conserved cysteine through the conserved F or W. A D gene is named only where the DNA matches it firmly. Clone size, where shown, is once, few, many, or a class for clones that have expanded.

>TRBV7-9|-|TRBJ2-1|-
TGTGCCAGCAGCGGAGGGGAGGGGGGGTCCTACAATGAGCAGTTCTTC
CASSGGEGGSYNEQFF
>TRBV28|-|TRBJ2-7|many
TGTGCCAGCAGAGGACAGACCTACGAGCAGTACTTC
CASRGQTYEQYF
>TRBV2|-|TRBJ2-2|-
TGTGCCAGCAGTGGGGGGAAGGTTACTTCGAACACCGGGGAGCTGTTTTTT
CASSGGKVTSNTGELFF
>TRBV28|-|TRBJ2-7|-
TGTGCCAGCAGTTCCGGCGGGGCCGAGCAGTACTTC
CASSSGGAEQYF
>TRBV12-3/TRBV12-4|-|TRBJ2-5|few
TGTGCCAGCAGTTTACTTTGGCGTGGGAAGAAAGAGACCCAGTACTTC
CASSLLWRGKKETQYF
>TRBV6-2/TRBV6-3|-|TRBJ1-5|-
TGTGCCAGCAGTTACCAAGAGGGGAGGTATGTGAGCAATCAGCCCCAGCATTTT
CASSYQEGRYVSNQPQHF
>TRBV4-1|-|TRBJ1-1|few
TGCGCCAGCAGCACCTCGGGGGATTACACTGAAGCTTTCTTT
CASSTSGDYTEAFF
>TRBV25-1|-|TRBJ1-5|few
TGTGCCAGCAGTGAGGGGGGGCTGGGCAATCAGCCCCAGCATTTT
CASSEGGLGNQPQHF
>TRBV2|-|TRBJ2-3|few
TGTGCCAGCAGTCTCGTAGAAGCAAGCACAGATACGCAGTATTTT
CASSLVEASTDTQYF
>TRBV19|-|TRBJ2-5|-
TGTGCCAGTAGTATAGGACTGGGGGAGACCCAGTACTTC
CASSIGLGETQYF
>TRBV12-5|-|TRBJ1-1|-
TGTGCTAGTGGTTTAATGGGGTCGGTTAGGGCTGAAGCTTTCTTT
CASGLMGSVRAEAFF
>TRBV2|-|TRBJ2-1|few
TGTGCCAGCAGCCACCTTAATAATGAGCAGTTCTTC
CASSHLNNEQFF
>TRBV7-8|-|TRBJ2-7|many
TGTGCCAGCAGCCCCTCTGGTAGCTACGAGCAGTACTTC
CASSPSGSYEQYF
>TRBV7-9|-|TRBJ2-3|-
TGTGCCAGCAGCTCCGATTCTGGTACGCAGTATTTT
CASSSDSGTQYF
>TRBV28|TRBD1|TRBJ2-7|-
TGTGCCAGCAGTTGGGACAGGGCATTCGAGCAGTACTTC
CASSWDRAFEQYF